This TCR beta chain was retrieved from a study of CD8 T cells in Susac syndrome. Study summary: When their blood was taken, the Susac syndrome patients had either not yet had any therapy, were taking corticosteroids, or were taking intravenous immunoglobulin alone. Study findings and constraints: Detection of Susac-specific public clones gave 15 to 20 in total CD8+ repertoires and about five in CD8+ TEMRA repertoires.

When the RNA was reverse transcribed, random hexamers were used with an input of about 0.45 to 1 ug. TCRdb fed the immunoSEQ multiplex PCR reads into MiXCR, producing one record per CDR3 protein. Here the sample spans around 200,000 distinct CDR3 sequences, 85% to 95% being singletons. On this clonotype: Its antigen is unidentified.

The study sequenced TCR beta in blood CD8+ and CD4+ T cells. Trimming pared 5 bases from V and 10 bases from J, leaving 28 bases between. Germline CDR1 MDHEN, CDR2 SYDVKM. This CDR3 comprises 17 residues. The TCR was taken from a human donor with Susac syndrome. The source material was CD8+ T cells from PBMCs. The gene calls are TRBV28 and TRBJ2-3; D gene uncertain. The CDR3: CASSPSGPPAFRYAQYF. CDR3 coding DNA: TGTGCCAGCAGTCCGTCCGGGCCCCCGGCTTTTCGGTATGCGCAGTATTTT.